Described below is a single TCR beta chain sequence and its context. Clones were read by immunoSEQ multiplex PCR, and TCRdb kept only the in-frame ones, dropping some. Found here are 200,000 to 250,000 clones, 86% of them singletons; the top ten hold roughly 3%. This entry comes from a study of blood T cell repertoires in COVID-19. Germline CDR1 reads LGHDT; CDR2 reads YNNKEL (reference sequence). This CDR3 has 15 amino acids. V was pared by 2 bases and J by 0 bases, with 8 bases between. The receptor comes from a woman in her 30s who had recovered from COVID-19. The chain joins TRBV3-1 (or the pseudogene TRBV3-2) to TRBJ1-3, with no clear D. Sequencing was carried out using peripheral blood. CDR3 in DNA: TGTGCCAGCAGCCAAATCCGGAGCTCTGGAAACACCATATATTTT. This gives the protein CASSQIRSSGNTIYF.